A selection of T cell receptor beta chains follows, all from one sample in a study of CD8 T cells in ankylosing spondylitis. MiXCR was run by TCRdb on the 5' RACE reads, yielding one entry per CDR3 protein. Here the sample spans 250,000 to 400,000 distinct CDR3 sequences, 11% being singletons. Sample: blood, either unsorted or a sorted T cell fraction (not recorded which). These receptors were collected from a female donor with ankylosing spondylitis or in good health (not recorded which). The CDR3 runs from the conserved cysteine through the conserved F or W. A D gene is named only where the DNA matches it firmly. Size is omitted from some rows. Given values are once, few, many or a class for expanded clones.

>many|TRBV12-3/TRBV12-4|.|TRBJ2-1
CASRLQSYNEQFF
TGTGCCAGCAGGTTGCAATCCTACAATGAGCAGTTCTTC
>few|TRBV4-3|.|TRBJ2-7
CASSQVVGSYEQYF
TGCGCCAGCAGCCAAGTTGTAGGCTCCTACGAGCAGTACTTC
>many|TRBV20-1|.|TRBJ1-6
CSARTSFQSPLHF
TGCAGTGCAAGGACCAGTTTTCAGTCACCCCTCCACTTT
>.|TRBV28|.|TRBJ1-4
CASISADRSQKLFF
TGTGCCAGCATATCTGCCGACAGGTCCCAAAAACTGTTTTTT
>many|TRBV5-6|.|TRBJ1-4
CASSLSGGGEKLFF
TGTGCCAGCAGCTTGTCCGGGGGCGGGGAAAAACTGTTTTTT
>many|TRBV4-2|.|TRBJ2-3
CASSQDSRGADTQYF
TGTGCCAGCAGCCAAGATTCCAGGGGCGCAGATACGCAGTATTTT
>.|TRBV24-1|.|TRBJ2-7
CAVGSGSYEQYF
TGTGCCGTAGGGTCCGGTTCCTACGAGCAGTACTTC
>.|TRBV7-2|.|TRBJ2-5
CASSLDRTNRETQYF
TGTGCCAGCAGCCTGGACAGGACTAACAGAGAGACCCAGTACTTC
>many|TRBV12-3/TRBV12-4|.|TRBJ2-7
CASSLMGNEQYF
TGTGCCAGCAGTTTAATGGGGAACGAGCAGTACTTC
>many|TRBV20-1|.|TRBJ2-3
CSAAIRGDTQYF
TGCAGTGCGGCTATCCGTGGAGATACGCAGTATTTT
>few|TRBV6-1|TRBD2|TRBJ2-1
CASTLAGGPNEQFF
TGTGCCAGCACCCTGGCGGGGGGGCCTAATGAGCAGTTCTTC
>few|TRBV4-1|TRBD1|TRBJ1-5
CASSQDLVSDRHQPQHF
TGCGCCAGCAGCCAAGATTTAGTTTCGGACAGGCATCAGCCCCAGCATTTT
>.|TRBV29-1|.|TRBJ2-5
CSGKQETQYF
TGCAGCGGCAAACAAGAGACCCAGTACTTC
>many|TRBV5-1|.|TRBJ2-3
CASSLAIAAGDTQYF
TGCGCCAGCAGCTTGGCGATTGCGGCGGGGGATACGCAGTATTTT
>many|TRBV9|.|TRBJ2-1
CASSVVYDRVHEQFF
TGTGCCAGCAGCGTAGTTTATGACCGGGTCCATGAGCAGTTCTTC
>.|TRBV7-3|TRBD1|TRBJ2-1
CASSLRTGGSYNEPFF
TGTGCCAGCAGCTTACGGACAGGGGGCTCCTACAATGAGCCGTTCTTC
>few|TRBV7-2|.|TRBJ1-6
CASSLPRRNSPLHF
TGTGCCAGCAGCTTACCCCGTAGGAATTCACCCCTCCACTTT
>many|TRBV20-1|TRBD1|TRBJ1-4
CSAPGQGPSTNEKLFF
TGCAGTGCACCGGGACAGGGACCTTCAACTAATGAAAAACTGTTTTTT
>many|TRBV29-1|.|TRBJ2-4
CSALALNIQYF
TGCAGCGCTCTTGCGTTGAACATTCAGTACTTC
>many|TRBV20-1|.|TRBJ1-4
CSARDGAFNEKLFF
TGCAGTGCTAGAGATGGGGCTTTTAATGAAAAACTGTTTTTT
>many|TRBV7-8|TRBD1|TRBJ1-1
CASSRTGFPGEAFF
TGTGCCAGCAGCCGGACAGGTTTCCCCGGGGAAGCTTTCTTT
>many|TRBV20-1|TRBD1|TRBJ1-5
CSAEGQKNQPQHF
TGCAGTGCTGAGGGACAGAAGAATCAGCCCCAGCATTTT
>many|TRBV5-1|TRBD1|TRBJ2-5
CASSLQGGEETQYF
TGCGCCAGCAGCTTGCAAGGGGGCGAAGAGACCCAGTACTTC
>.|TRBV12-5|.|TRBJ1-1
CASGKVRYHEAFF
TGTGCTAGTGGTAAGGTCCGATATCATGAAGCTTTCTTT
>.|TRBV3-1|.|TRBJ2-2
CASSERTYTGELFF
TGTGCCAGCAGTGAACGAACGTACACCGGGGAGCTGTTTTTT
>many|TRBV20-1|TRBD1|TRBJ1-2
CSGPGGKGYTF
TGCAGTGGCCCAGGGGGCAAGGGCTACACCTTC
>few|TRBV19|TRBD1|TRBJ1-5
CASSLQGAYQPQHF
TGTGCCAGTAGTTTGCAGGGGGCGTATCAGCCCCAGCATTTT
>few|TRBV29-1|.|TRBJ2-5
CSSRGSSDGTGETQYF
TGCAGCTCCAGAGGAAGCTCGGATGGGACGGGAGAGACCCAGTACTTC
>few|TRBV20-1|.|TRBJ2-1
CSARDLPASSYNEQFF
TGCAGTGCTAGAGATCTACCAGCCTCAAGCTACAATGAGCAGTTCTTC
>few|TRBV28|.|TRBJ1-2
CASSSGRGYTF
TGTGCCAGCAGTTCGGGACGGGGCTACACCTTC
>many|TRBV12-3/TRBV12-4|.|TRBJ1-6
CASSEGLVSPLHF
TGTGCCAGCAGTGAAGGACTCGTGTCACCCCTCCACTTT
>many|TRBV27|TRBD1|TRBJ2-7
CASSPGQGIWSYEQYF
TGTGCCAGCAGTCCGGGACAGGGTATTTGGTCCTACGAGCAGTACTTC